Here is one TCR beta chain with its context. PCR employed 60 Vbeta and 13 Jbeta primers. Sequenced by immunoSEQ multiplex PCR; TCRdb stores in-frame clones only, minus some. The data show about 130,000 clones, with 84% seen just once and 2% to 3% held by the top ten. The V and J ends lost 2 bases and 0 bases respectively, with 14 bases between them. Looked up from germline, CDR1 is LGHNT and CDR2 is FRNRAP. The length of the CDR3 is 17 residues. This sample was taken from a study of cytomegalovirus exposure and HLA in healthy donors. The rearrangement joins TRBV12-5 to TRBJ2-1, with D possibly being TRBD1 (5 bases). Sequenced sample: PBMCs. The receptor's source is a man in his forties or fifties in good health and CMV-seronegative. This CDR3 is CASGLLIQAFSYNEQFF. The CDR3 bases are TGTGCTAGTGGTTTGCTAATACAGGCGTTCTCCTACAATGAGCAGTTCTTC. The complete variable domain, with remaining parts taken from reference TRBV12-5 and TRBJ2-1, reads DARVTQTPRHKVTEMGQEVTMRCQPILGHNTVFWYRQTMMQGLELLAYFRNRAPLDDSGMPKDRFSAEMPDATLATLKIQPSEPRDSAVYFCASGLLIQAFSYNEQFFGPGTRLTVL.